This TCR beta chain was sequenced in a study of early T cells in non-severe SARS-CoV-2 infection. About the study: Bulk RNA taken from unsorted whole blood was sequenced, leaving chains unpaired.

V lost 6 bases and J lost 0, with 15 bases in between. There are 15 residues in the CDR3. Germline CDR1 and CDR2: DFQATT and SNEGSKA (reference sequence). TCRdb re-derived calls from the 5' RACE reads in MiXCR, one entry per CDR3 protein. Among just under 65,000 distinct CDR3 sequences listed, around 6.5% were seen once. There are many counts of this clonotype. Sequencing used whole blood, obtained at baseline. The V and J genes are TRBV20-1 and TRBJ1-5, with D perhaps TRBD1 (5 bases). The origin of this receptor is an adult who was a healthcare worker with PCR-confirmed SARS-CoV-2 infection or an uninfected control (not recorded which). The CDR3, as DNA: TGCAGTGCGCGTACGGGACCGCGTAGCAATCAGCCCCAGCATTTT. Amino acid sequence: CSARTGPRSNQPQHF.